This TCR beta chain was documented in a study of blood T cell repertoires in COVID-19. The wider study: Spain, Italy and the United States supplied samples that represented acute and convalescent COVID-19.

Per the original data handling: Scientists estimated how many nucleated cells there were by amplifying reference gene primers. Assay: immunoSEQ multiplex PCR; the TCRdb copy retains only in-frame clones and omits some. V and J calls and clone size are those listed in that table; D and trimming were worked out from the DNA. The sample shows roughly 320,000 clones, around 90% of them seen only once. V was trimmed by 1 base and J by 0 bases, leaving 11 bases between them. Germline CDR1 and CDR2: SGHNT and YYREEE (reference sequence). This CDR3 has 16 amino acids. The clonotype comes from a man aged 65-85 years with acute or convalescent COVID-19. The sequenced sample consisted of peripheral blood. The chain is built from TRBV5-4 and TRBJ2-1, with D unresolved. In nucleotides, the CDR3 is TGTGCCAGCAGCTTGAGTAGGTCTAGCTCCTACAATGAGCAGTTCTTC. Encoded protein: CASSLSRSSSYNEQFF.